The 19 T cell receptor beta chains below come from one sample, sequenced in a study of technical replicates of blood from four donors. TCRdb keeps only in-frame clones here, not all; method: immunoSEQ multiplex PCR. This sample carries tens of thousands of clones, 94% of them seen once, and the ten largest clones take over 0.25%. The sequenced sample was T cells isolated from PBMCs. These receptors all come from a human donor in good health.

CDR3 nucleotide sequence: TGTGCCACCAGCAGAGATAAGGCTAGCGGGCGGTTAAGCTCCTACAATGAGCAGTTCTTC. Protein product: CATSRDKASGRLSSYNEQFF. The chain carries TRBV15 and TRBJ2-1, with TRBD2 matching 8 bases. CDR1 LNHNV and CDR2 YYDKDF come from the germline V gene (reference sequence). The V and J ends lost 0 bases and 0 bases, in that order; junction bases with no gene match: 13. This CDR3 comprises 20 residues.

V usage is TRBV7-6 and J usage is TRBJ2-2, with TRBD2 matching 11 bases. Germline CDR1 SGHVS, CDR2 FNYEAQ. V shed 1 base and J 5 bases; nucleotides not matched to a gene: 6. The CDR3 is made up of 17 amino acids. The CDR3 sequence is CASSLEAWTSGTGELFF. CDR3 DNA: TGTGCCAGCAGCTTAGAGGCCTGGACTAGCGGGACCGGGGAGCTGTTTTTT.

This clone was detected once. CDR3 nucleotide sequence: TGTGCCAGCAGCGTAGTCGAGCGGGATAGCACAGATACGCAGTATTTT. This sequence encodes CASSVVERDSTDTQYF. The chain joins TRBV9 to TRBJ2-3; TRBD2 aligns across 7 bases. CDR3 size: 16 residues. The V gene end was trimmed by 0 bases and the J gene end by 0 bases; junction bases not matched to a gene: 4. Germline V gene data show CDR1 as SGDLS and CDR2 as YYNGEE.

The chain combines TRBV5-1 with TRBJ1-1; tentative D call: TRBD1 (5 bases). Germline V CDR1 and CDR2: SGHRS, YFSETQ. V lost 0 bases and J lost 2, with 11 bases in between. The CDR3 loop spans 15 amino acids. CDR3 region: CASSLGGTPNTEAFF. The CDR3 nucleotides are TGCGCCAGCAGCTTGGGCGGGACTCCAAACACTGAAGCTTTCTTT.

This chain connects TRBV27 to TRBJ1-1, with 8 bases fitting TRBD1. In germline, CDR1 is MNHEY, CDR2 SMNVEV (reference sequence). This CDR3 comprises 16 residues. V was pared by 6 bases and J by 0 bases, with 9 bases of the junction left unmatched. The CDR3 spells CASRQMTGVMNTEAFF. The CDR3 DNA follows: TGTGCCAGCAGGCAAATGACAGGGGTTATGAACACTGAAGCTTTCTTT.

The V call is TRBV28, the J call TRBJ1-2, with TRBD1 identical over 8 bases. Germline V gene sequence: CDR1 MDHEN, CDR2 SYDVKM. The CDR3 is 14 amino acids. The V segment lost 10 bases and the J segment 8 bases; nucleotides outside the gene matches: 15. CDR3 protein: CATTWTGPIYGYTF. The CDR3 DNA is TGTGCCACTACATGGACAGGGCCGATTTACGGCTACACCTTC.

This clone was seen a single time. The genes are TRBV5-6 and TRBJ2-1; 8 bases match TRBD1. The CDR3 has 13 amino acids. Losses at the gene ends were 0 bases for V and 9 bases for J; bases not matched to a gene: 2. Germline V lookup: CDR1 SGHDT, CDR2 YYEEEE. CDR3 nucleotide sequence: TGTGCCAGCAGCTTGGACAGGGGGACTGAGCAGTTCTTC. Residues: CASSLDRGTEQFF.

The chain recombines TRBV15 with TRBJ2-1, with a tentative D call TRBD1 (5 bases). Germline V lookup: CDR1 LNHNV, CDR2 YYDKDF (reference sequence). The V end lost 0 bases, the J end lost 2 bases, and 11 bases lay between the germline ends. The CDR3 length is 16 residues. CDR3 residues: CATSRDQGGTYNEQFF. The CDR3 DNA sequence: TGTGCCACCAGCAGAGATCAGGGCGGTACCTACAATGAGCAGTTCTTC.

The CDR3 region is CASSFQENTEAFF. The CDR3 DNA reads TGTGCCAGCAGTTTCCAGGAGAACACTGAAGCTTTCTTT. The gene calls are TRBV28 and TRBJ1-1; D not certain. Per the germline V gene, CDR1 is MDHEN and CDR2 is SYDVKM. The CDR3 has 13 amino acids. Deletions cut 3 bases from V and 1 base from J, with 6 bases between. The full variable domain, in which reference TRBV28 and TRBJ1-1 provide the parts outside the CDR3, is DVKVTQSSRYLVKRTGEKVFLECVQDMDHENMFWYRQDPGLGLRLIYFSYDVKMKEKGDIPEGYSVSREKKERFSLILESASTNQTSMYLCASSFQENTEAFFGQGTRLTVV.

This clone appeared once. The chain combines TRBV7-8 with TRBJ1-2; D is uncertain. From germline, CDR1 is SGHVS and CDR2 FQNEAQ. V dropped 4 bases and J dropped 4 bases, with 22 bases sitting between them. The CDR3 runs to 17 residues. CDR3 bases: TGTGCCAGCAGCTCACCACTAAGGAACCCCGGCGGCTATGGCTACACCTTC. This sequence encodes CASSSPLRNPGGYGYTF. The full variable domain, rest sourced from reference TRBV7-8 and TRBJ1-2, is GAGVSQSPRYKVAKRGQDVALRCDPISGHVSLFWYQQALGQGPEFLTYFQNEAQLDKSGLPSDRFFAERPEGSVSTLKIQRTQQEDSAVYLCASSSPLRNPGGYGYTFGSGTRLTVV.

This clone was counted once. The chain joins TRBV14 to TRBJ1-2; D remains unclear. The germline V gene encodes CDR1 SGHDN and CDR2 FVKESK. CDR3 length: 12 residues. The V end was cut by 1 base, the J end by 8 bases, with 8 bases between. The CDR3 bases are TGTGCCAGCAGCCAAGGAGGTTTAGGCTACACCTTC. Its translation is CASSQGGLGYTF. The variable domain in full, completed from reference TRBV14 and TRBJ1-2, reads EAGVTQFPSHSVIEKGQTVTLRCDPISGHDNLYWYRRVMGKEIKFLLHFVKESKQDESGMPNNRFLAERTGGTYSTLKVQPAELEDSGVYFCASSQGGLGYTFGSGTRLTVV.

V gene TRBV2 combines with J gene TRBJ2-6; 7 bases agree with TRBD1. The CDR3 length is 15 residues. The V gene end was trimmed by 6 bases and the J gene end by 0 bases; junction bases not matched to a gene: 2. The germline CDR1 and CDR2 sequences are SNHLY and FYNNEI. CDR3 sequence: CASSGDSSGANVLTF. CDR3 DNA: TGTGCCAGCAGCGGGGACAGCTCTGGGGCCAACGTCCTGACTTTC.

The chain employs TRBV5-4 and TRBJ1-1, with 8 nucleotides matching TRBD1. The CDR3 contains 14 residues. Germline values: CDR1 SGHNT, CDR2 YYREEE (reference sequence). V lost 3 bases, J lost 6 bases, and 7 bases stayed unmatched. The CDR3 DNA reads as TGTGCCAGCAGCTCCGACAGGGGACGCGCTGAAGCTTTCTTT. Its translation is CASSSDRGRAEAFF.

The chain combines TRBV29-1 with TRBJ2-7, with 10 bases aligning to TRBD1. The CDR3 is 13 residues long. Germline CDR1 is SQVTM and CDR2 is ANQGSEA. V lost 6 bases, J lost 3 bases, and 5 bases stayed unmatched. The DNA of the CDR3 is TGCAGCGTCGAGACAGGGGGCTTCTACGAGCAGTACTTC. Protein: CSVETGGFYEQYF.

The chain joins TRBV7-6 to TRBJ1-4; TRBD1 matches 7 bases. CDR1 is SGHVS, CDR2 FNYEAQ, per germline. This CDR3 comprises 17 residues. After removal of 2 bases from V and 8 bases from J, the junction contained 14 bases not matched to a gene. CDR3 bases: TGTGCCAGCAGCTTAAGGGGGACAGCGATGTTTATGGAAAAACTGTTTTTT. As protein: CASSLRGTAMFMEKLFF.

This chain uses TRBV7-6 with TRBJ2-1; 9 bases are a match to TRBD2. The CDR3 sequence is 15 residues long. The V gene end was trimmed by 1 base and the J gene end by 7 bases; junction bases not matched to a gene: 5. Germline V gene lookup returns CDR1 SGHVS and CDR2 FNYEAQ. The CDR3 DNA follows: TGTGCCAGCAGCTTAGGTGCGGGAGGGGCGAATGAGCAGTTCTTC. Its protein is CASSLGAGGANEQFF.

V is TRBV27 and J is TRBJ2-1, with 10 bases aligning to TRBD1. This CDR3 is 15 amino acids long. V was clipped by 3 bases and J by 4 bases; unmatched bases: 3. The V gene's germline CDR1 is MNHEY and CDR2 SMNVEV (reference sequence). The CDR3 sequence: CASSFWDRGYNEQFF. Written as DNA, the CDR3 is TGTGCCAGCAGTTTCTGGGACAGGGGTTACAATGAGCAGTTCTTC.

V is TRBV4-1 and J is TRBJ1-2; D possibly corresponds to TRBD1 (6 bases). Germline CDR1 reads MGHRA; CDR2 reads YSYEKL. V lost 4 bases and J 3 bases, leaving 9 bases between the germline ends. The CDR3 has 13 residues. CDR3 residues: CASSRAGDYGYTF. The CDR3 DNA follows: TGCGCCAGCAGCCGGGCAGGGGACTATGGCTACACCTTC.

The rearrangement links TRBV28 to TRBJ2-2, with D possibly TRBD2 on 5 matching bases. The CDR3 length is 16 residues. The germline V gene encodes CDR1 MDHEN and CDR2 SYDVKM. V gave up 4 bases and J gave up 4 bases, with 16 bases separating them. The CDR3 region has the DNA TGTGCCAGCAGTTACAGCAGAGGGAGAGGCACCGGGGAGCTGTTTTTT. Amino acids: CASSYSRGRGTGELFF.